These 12 T cell receptor beta chains share one sample of origin, sequenced in a study of blood T cell repertoires in COVID-19. The data were produced by immunoSEQ multiplex PCR, yet TCRdb's version contains in-frame clones alone and is incomplete. The data show about 380,000 clones, with around 85% seen just once and roughly 3.4% held by the top ten. The sequencing input was peripheral blood. The origin of the receptors is a woman aged 18-29 years with acute or convalescent COVID-19.

CDR3 amino acids: CAWNPRNTIYF. CDR3 bases: TGTGCCTGGAATCCCAGAAACACCATATATTTT. The V gene is TRBV30, the J gene TRBJ1-3; no clear D. CDR1 is GTSNPN, CDR2 SVGIG, per germline (reference sequence). The V end was cut by 4 bases, the J end by 5 bases, with 6 bases between. This CDR3 has 11 amino acids. The variable domain in full, completed from reference TRBV30 and TRBJ1-3, reads SQTIHQWPATLVQPVGSPLSLECTVEGTSNPNLYWYRQAAGRGLQLLFYSVGIGQISSEVPQNLSASRPQDRQFILSSKKLLLSDSGFYLCAWNPRNTIYFGEGSWLTVV.

The genes are TRBV15 and TRBJ1-5; perhaps TRBD1 as D (5 bases). V gave up 0 bases and J gave up 2 bases, with 8 bases separating them. Germline V CDR1 and CDR2: LNHNV, YYDKDF (reference sequence). The CDR3 has 15 residues. The CDR3 DNA reads as TGTGCCACCAGCAGAGATCTACAGGGCAATCAGCCCCAGCATTTT. It translates to CATSRDLQGNQPQHF.

This clone was seen once. The chain is built from TRBV6-5 and TRBJ1-1; 7 positions match TRBD1. The CDR3 sequence is 12 residues long. Per germline, CDR1 MNHEY and CDR2 SVGAGI. The trim removed 8 bases at V and 7 bases at J, leaving 7 bases unmatched. This chain's CDR3 is CASGRDSLEAFF. CDR3 nucleotide sequence: TGTGCCAGCGGCAGGGACAGCCTTGAAGCTTTCTTT.

The chain recombines TRBV24-1 with TRBJ1-2; TRBD1 matches 8 bases. J was trimmed by 10 bases and V by 2 bases; bases with no gene match: 2. The CDR3 has 12 amino acids. Germline-derived CDR1 and CDR2 are KGHDR and SFDVKD. The CDR3 is CATSDSDRDYTF. Here the CDR3 DNA reads TGTGCCACCAGTGATTCGGACAGGGACTACACCTTC.

This chain connects TRBV9 to TRBJ1-1; D is uncertain. This CDR3 comprises 14 residues. Germline V gives CDR1 SGDLS, CDR2 YYNGEE. The V end was cut by 0 bases, the J end by 7 bases, with 13 bases between. The DNA for the CDR3 is TGTGCCAGCAGCGTAGCGGTATCTAGCGGTGAAGCTTTCTTT. Protein sequence: CASSVAVSSGEAFF.

This rearrangement joins TRBV28 to TRBJ1-5; 10 bases are a match to TRBD1. The germline V gene encodes CDR1 MDHEN and CDR2 SYDVKM. V dropped 6 bases and J dropped 2; count of bases not matched to a gene: 7. CDR3 length equals 16 residues. CDR3 bases: TGTGCCAGCAGCCCGGGACAGGGGTTGGGCAATCAGCCCCAGCATTTT. Translated: CASSPGQGLGNQPQHF.

The chain links TRBV7-9 to TRBJ1-2; tentative D call: TRBD1 (6 bases). CDR3 size: 16 residues. Trimming pared 3 bases from V and 6 bases from J, leaving 20 bases between. Germline assignment: CDR1 SEHNR and CDR2 FQNEAQ (reference sequence). CDR3 protein: CASSFEGDFRGNGYTF. CDR3 DNA: TGTGCCAGCAGCTTCGAGGGGGATTTTAGAGGGAATGGCTACACCTTC.

This clone was observed a single time. V is TRBV2 and J is TRBJ1-5; TRBD1 matches at 8 bases. This CDR3 region has 14 residues. Germline V gene sequence: CDR1 SNHLY, CDR2 FYNNEI. Trimming took 6 bases from V and 3 from J; bases not matched to a gene: 4. The CDR3 reads CASSWTGNNQPQHF. CDR3 nucleotides: TGTGCCAGCAGCTGGACAGGGAACAATCAGCCCCAGCATTTT.

The chain employs TRBV5-6 and TRBJ2-2; TRBD1 might be the D (6 bases). Germline assignment: CDR1 SGHDT and CDR2 YYEEEE. Trimming left V 4 bases short and J 1 base short, with 11 bases between. This CDR3 spans 15 amino acids. CDR3 amino acids: CASSAGTQNTGELFF. DNA of the CDR3: TGTGCCAGCAGCGCCGGGACACAGAACACCGGGGAGCTGTTTTTT.

The chain links TRBV2 to TRBJ1-2; D ambiguous. V lost 1 base, J lost 1 base, and 4 bases lay in between. Germline CDR1 reads SNHLY; CDR2 reads FYNNEI. There are 13 residues in the CDR3. The CDR3 sequence: CASSEGHNYGYTF. The CDR3 DNA reads TGTGCCAGCAGTGAAGGTCATAACTATGGCTACACCTTC.

This sequence joins TRBV9 and TRBJ1-5; D not certain. V lost 6 bases to trimming and J lost 1 base, with 11 bases between them. Germline CDR1 reads SGDLS; CDR2 reads YYNGEE. The CDR3 is 14 amino acids. CDR3 coding DNA: TGTGCCAGCAACGGAGGTGTGAGCAATCAGCCCCAGCATTTT. Its translation: CASNGGVSNQPQHF.

The rearrangement links TRBV11-2 to TRBJ2-2; D unclear. The CDR3 spans 12 residues. CDR1 is SGHAT, CDR2 FQNNGV, per germline. With 3 bases removed from V and 4 bases from J, the gap between germline ends came to 3 bases. The CDR3 nucleotides read TGTGCCAGCAGCTTCGTCACCGGGGAGCTGTTTTTT. This sequence encodes CASSFVTGELFF. The full variable domain, in which reference TRBV11-2 and TRBJ2-2 provide the parts outside the CDR3, is EAGVAQSPRYKIIEKRQSVAFWCNPISGHATLYWYQQILGQGPKLLIQFQNNGVVDDSQLPKDRFSAERLKGVDSTLKIQPAKLEDSAVYLCASSFVTGELFFGEGSRLTVL.